The present T cell receptor beta chain was sequenced within a study of cytomegalovirus exposure and HLA in healthy donors. Regarding the study as a whole: A likely sequencing artifact accounted for one observed cluster of highly shared sequence variants.

The primer mix had 60 Vbeta and 13 Jbeta primers. Assay: immunoSEQ multiplex PCR; the TCRdb copy retains only in-frame clones and omits some. The sample totals approximately 140,000 clones; its top ten clones hold 2.7%. Those who donated were healthy bone marrow donors. Deletions cut 4 bases from V and 0 bases from J, with 13 bases between. Germline V gene lookup returns CDR1 LNHDA and CDR2 SQIVND (reference sequence). This CDR3 region has 16 residues. A word on this clone: What it binds is not known.

This clonotype was sampled from a middle-aged man in good health and CMV-seronegative. J is TRBJ2-1 and V is TRBV19; D remains unclear. The sequenced sample consisted of PBMCs. The CDR3 loop is CASSNRKWSSYNEQFF. The DNA for the CDR3 is TGTGCCAGTAGTAACCGAAAATGGAGCTCCTACAATGAGCAGTTCTTC. The full variable domain, its missing parts supplied by reference TRBV19 and TRBJ2-1, is DGGITQSPKYLFRKEGQNVTLSCEQNLNHDAMYWYRQDPGQGLRLIYYSQIVNDFQKGDIAEGYSVSREKKESFPLTVTSAQKNPTAFYLCASSNRKWSSYNEQFFGPGTRLTVL.